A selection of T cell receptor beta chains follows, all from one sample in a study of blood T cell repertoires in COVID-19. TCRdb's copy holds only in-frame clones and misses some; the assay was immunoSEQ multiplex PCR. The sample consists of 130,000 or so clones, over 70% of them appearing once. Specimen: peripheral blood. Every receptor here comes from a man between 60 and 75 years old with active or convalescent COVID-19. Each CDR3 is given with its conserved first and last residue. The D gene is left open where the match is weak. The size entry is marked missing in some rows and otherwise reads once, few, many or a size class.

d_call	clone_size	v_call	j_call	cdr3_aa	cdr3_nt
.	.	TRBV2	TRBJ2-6	CASNPEKIGSGANVLTF	TGTGCCAGCAACCCCGAGAAGATCGGCTCTGGGGCCAACGTCCTGACTTTC
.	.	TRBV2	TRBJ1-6	CASVIQGLNNSPLHF	TGTGCCAGCGTGATACAGGGCCTGAATAATTCACCCCTCCACTTT
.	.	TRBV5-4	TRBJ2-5	CASSSGGAQETQYF	TGTGCCAGCAGCTCAGGCGGGGCCCAAGAGACCCAGTACTTC
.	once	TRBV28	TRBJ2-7	CASSSSPNYEQYF	TGTGCCAGCAGTTCTAGCCCGAATTACGAGCAGTACTTC
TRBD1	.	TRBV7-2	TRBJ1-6	CASSRQGVSASPLHF	TGTGCCAGCAGCAGACAGGGGGTCAGCGCTTCACCCCTCCACTTT
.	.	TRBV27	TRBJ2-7	CASSARLGGFYEQYF	TGTGCCAGCAGTGCCCGACTAGGTGGTTTCTACGAGCAGTACTTC
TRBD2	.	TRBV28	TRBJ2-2	CASSLSGVFRTGELFF	TGTGCCAGCAGTTTAAGCGGGGTTTTCAGGACCGGGGAGCTGTTTTTT
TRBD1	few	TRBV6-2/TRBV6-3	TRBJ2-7	CASSDTGGAYEQYF	TGTGCCAGCAGCGACACAGGGGGCGCTTACGAGCAGTACTTC
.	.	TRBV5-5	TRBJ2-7	CASTKNREAYEQYF	TGTGCCAGCACAAAAAACAGGGAAGCCTACGAGCAGTACTTC
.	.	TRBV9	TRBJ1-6	CASSAHGSSYNSPLHF	TGTGCCAGCAGCGCCCACGGGAGCTCCTATAATTCACCCCTCCACTTT
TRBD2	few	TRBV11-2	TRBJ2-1	CASSSLAVGSYNEQFF	TGTGCCAGCAGTTCTCTAGCGGTGGGATCCTACAATGAGCAGTTCTTC
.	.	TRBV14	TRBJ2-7	CASSQDGGRREQYF	TGTGCCAGCAGCCAAGATGGGGGCAGGCGGGAGCAGTACTTC
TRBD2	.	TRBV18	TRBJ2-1	CASSPGTRGDSLIF	TGTGCCAGCTCGCCCGGGACTAGAGGTGATAGTTTGATCTTC
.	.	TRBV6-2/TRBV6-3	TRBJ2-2	CASSRGIGELFF	TGTGCCAGCAGTCGCGGTATCGGGGAGCTGTTTTTT
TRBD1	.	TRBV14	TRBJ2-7	CASSQQQGIGEQYF	TGTGCCAGCAGCCAACAACAGGGGATTGGCGAGCAGTACTTC
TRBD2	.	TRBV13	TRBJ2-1	CASSNTSGRSNEQFF	TGTGCCAGCAGCAACACTAGCGGGAGAAGTAATGAGCAGTTCTTC
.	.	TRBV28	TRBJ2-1	CASLSDRGLTGSYNEQFF	TGTGCCAGCTTGAGTGATCGGGGATTGACAGGATCCTACAATGAGCAGTTCTTC
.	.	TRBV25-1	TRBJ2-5	CASTKTRGLGGEVKTQYF	TGTGCCAGCACCAAAACACGGGGACTGGGGGGAGAGGTTAAGACCCAGTACTTC
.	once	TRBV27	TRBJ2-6	CASSSLSGANVLTF	TGTGCCAGCAGCTCCCTCTCTGGGGCCAACGTCCTGACTTTC
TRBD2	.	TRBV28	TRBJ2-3	CASSPWTSGSTDTQYF	TGTGCCAGCAGTCCCTGGACTAGCGGAAGCACAGATACGCAGTATTTT
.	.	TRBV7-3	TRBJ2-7	CASSRGQPYEQYF	TGTGCCAGCAGCCGAGGACAGCCCTACGAGCAGTACTTC
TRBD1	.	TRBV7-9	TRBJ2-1	CASSPQQGLGEQFF	TGTGCCAGCAGCCCGCAACAGGGGTTGGGTGAGCAGTTCTTC